There are a few counts of the clone carrying this T cell receptor beta chain. Its antigen is currently unknown. A clone one base away is much larger, so this may be a read error. The germline gives CDR1 SGHDT, CDR2 YYEEEE. This CDR3 contains 12 residues. The record originates from a study of CD8+CD57+ T cells in acquired aplastic anemia. Genomic DNA constituted the template upon which TCR beta VDJ and CDR3 profiling was performed. Each CDR3 protein is one row after TCRdb ran MiXCR on the reads. This table holds some 120,000 distinct CDR3 sequences, roughly 50% found once. The study, taken as a whole, reports: Patients and controls had in common 25 to 30 CD8+ CDR3 sequences.

The sequenced sample was sorted CD4+, CD8+, or CD8+CD57+ T cells (not recorded which) from PBMCs. The receptor comes from a human donor in good health, serving as a control. The J gene is TRBJ1-2, the V gene TRBV5-6, with D unresolved. The DNA of the CDR3 is TGTGCCAGCAGCCCCTTGGGGTATGGCTGCACCTTC. Protein sequence: CASSPLGYGCTF.